Sequencing of this T cell receptor (beta chain) was carried out in a study of monozygotic twins with inflammatory bowel disease. General study findings and limits: Lower TCRbeta diversity (inverse Simpson) was seen in IBD patients than in healthy co-twins. Limited power may explain why concordant and discordant twins showed no difference in repertoire similarity.

Details on this clonotype: What it binds is unknown.

TCRdb re-called the 5' RACE reads; every CDR3 protein appears as one record, without DNA. The listing records roughly 300,000 distinct CDR3 sequences. Blood samples of 2 to 2.5 ml were drawn from every donor. Investigators extracted total RNA from whole blood and did not sort T cells. This CDR3 spans 14 amino acids. Sequencing was performed on blood. The TCR comes from a human donor with ulcerative colitis or Crohn's disease, or a healthy co-twin of an affected twin (not recorded which). This chain links TRBV12-3 or TRBV12-4 with TRBJ1-1. CDR3 residues: CASKKEIPNTEAFF.